Below, 29 T cell receptor beta chains from the same sample are listed, as sequenced in a study of CD8 T cells in Susac syndrome. It was with random hexamers that roughly 0.45 to 1 ug RNA was reverse transcribed. TCRdb re-derived calls from the immunoSEQ multiplex PCR reads in MiXCR, one entry per CDR3 protein. The table has 240,000 or so distinct CDR3 sequences, 95% to 97% seen once; the top ten hold roughly 0.1%. The material sequenced was CD4+ T cells from PBMCs. These receptor sequences come from a human donor with Susac syndrome.

The rearrangement uses TRBV9 and TRBJ2-7, with D possibly being TRBD2 (6 bases). Germline V gene lookup returns CDR1 SGDLS and CDR2 YYNGEE. V lost 0 bases to trimming and J lost 3 bases, with 7 bases between them. This CDR3 is 13 amino acids long. The CDR3 spells CASSVVGGYEQYF. As DNA, the CDR3 is TGTGCCAGCAGCGTAGTGGGGGGCTACGAGCAGTACTTC.

CDR3 nucleotides: TGCGCCAGCAGCTTGGAAGGCGGGAAAAGTTATCCGTATTTT. As protein: CASSLEGGKSYPYF. The rearrangement uses TRBV5-1 and TRBJ2-3; perhaps TRBD2 as D (6 bases). In germline, CDR1 is SGHRS, CDR2 YFSETQ. This CDR3 is built from 14 residues. Trimming stripped 0 bases from V and 14 bases from J, with 19 bases between.

The rearrangement uses TRBV30 and TRBJ2-5, with D tentatively TRBD2 (6 bases). The assigned J gene may be wrong: the sequence end matches TRBJ2-7 better. This CDR3 is built from 13 residues. Germline CDR1 reads GTSNPN; CDR2 reads SVGIG (reference sequence). CDR3: CAWSVRGGYEQYF. CDR3 bases: TGTGCCTGGAGTGTGCGGGGAGGCTACGAGCAGTACTTC.

This rearrangement joins TRBV7-8 to TRBJ2-3; D unclear. The CDR3 extends over 17 amino acids. Germline V gene data show CDR1 as SGHVS and CDR2 as FQNEAQ. V was cut by 7 bases and J by 0 bases, with 20 bases left in between. CDR3 protein: CASTSQTRLTSTDTQYF. The CDR3 nucleotides read TGTGCCAGCACTTCCCAAACGAGACTGACTAGCACAGATACGCAGTATTTT.

The V call is TRBV3-1, the J call TRBJ1-1; TRBD1 aligns across 8 bases. Germline-derived CDR1 and CDR2 are LGHDT and YNNKEL (reference sequence). The CDR3 contains 15 residues. The junction had 9 bases not matched to a gene; V was cut back by 0 bases and J by 9 bases. The CDR3 bases are TGTGCCAGCAGCCAAGATGCAGGGGGCAGGAGTAAAGCTTTCTTT. Amino acid sequence: CASSQDAGGRSKAFF. Full variable domain (rest looked up from reference TRBV3-1 and TRBJ1-1): DTAVSQTPKYLVTQMGNDKSIKCEQNLGHDTMYWYKQDSKKFLKIMFSYNNKELIINETVPNRFSPKSPDKAHLNLHINSLELGDSAVYFCASSQDAGGRSKAFFGQGTRLTVV.

The chain employs TRBV25-1 and TRBJ2-1; TRBD2 agrees at 11 bases. The CDR3 loop spans 14 amino acids. CDR1 is MGHDK and CDR2 is SYGVNS in the germline V gene. After removal of 9 bases from V and 2 bases from J, the junction contained 3 bases not matched to a gene. The CDR3 nucleotides are TGTGCCAGTAGCGGGAGGGTGGCCTACAATGAGCAGTTCTTC. As protein: CASSGRVAYNEQFF.

The gene calls are TRBV25-1 and TRBJ1-1; D unresolved. Trimming removed 4 bases from V and 2 bases from J, with 11 bases in between. The V gene's germline CDR1 is MGHDK and CDR2 SYGVNS. CDR3 length: 14 residues. CDR3 amino acids: CASSVAGDNTEAFF. The CDR3 DNA reads as TGTGCCAGCAGTGTAGCAGGCGATAACACTGAAGCTTTCTTT. The full variable domain, its missing parts supplied by reference TRBV25-1 and TRBJ1-1, is EADIYQTPRYLVIGTGKKITLECSQTMGHDKMYWYQQDPGMELHLIHYSYGVNSTEKGDLSSESTVSRIRTEHFPLTLESARPSHTSQYLCASSVAGDNTEAFFGQGTRLTVV.

In this sample, this clonotype turned up once. The chain couples TRBV27 to TRBJ2-7, with 16 bases matching TRBD2. Germline CDR1 reads MNHEY; CDR2 reads SMNVEV (reference sequence). The CDR3 sequence is 17 residues long. V shed 7 bases and J 2 bases; nucleotides not matched to a gene: 8. As DNA, the CDR3 is TGTGCCAGCATGGGGGGACTAGCGGGAGGGCCTGCCTACGAGCAGTACTTC. It is translated as CASMGGLAGGPAYEQYF.

The chain has TRBV7-3 and TRBJ2-1; 12 nucleotides match TRBD2. The CDR3 extends over 15 amino acids. Germline lookup yields CDR1 SGHTA and CDR2 FQGTGA. Trimming at V came to 5 bases and at J to 9 bases, leaving 8 bases not matched to a gene. For the CDR3, the DNA is TGTGCCAGCAGCCCGGCGGGGACTAGCGGGTCTGAGCAGTTCTTC. This sequence encodes CASSPAGTSGSEQFF.

CDR3 DNA: TGCGCCAGCAGCTTGCAACGGGATAACAATGAGCAGTTCTTC. It is translated as CASSLQRDNNEQFF. The chain employs TRBV5-1 and TRBJ2-1; a weak D match, TRBD2 (5 bases). The germline V gene has CDR1 SGHRS and CDR2 YFSETQ. V was cut by 1 base and J by 5 bases, with 10 bases left in between. This CDR3 has 14 amino acids.

The rearrangement joins TRBV30 to TRBJ2-5; TRBD2 matches 10 bases. From germline, CDR1 is GTSNPN and CDR2 SVGIG (reference sequence). V shed 3 bases, J shed 5 bases, and the junction held 9 bases outside the gene matches. The CDR3 is 15 residues long. The CDR3 sequence: CAWSRPSGSRETQYF. The CDR3 DNA sequence: TGTGCCTGGAGCCGGCCTAGCGGGAGTAGGGAGACCCAGTACTTC.

The V call is TRBV29-1, the J call TRBJ2-1, with TRBD2 matching 7 bases. J was trimmed by 3 bases and V by 4 bases; bases with no gene match: 3. Germline V lookup: CDR1 SQVTM, CDR2 ANQGSEA. The CDR3 extends over 13 amino acids. The CDR3 spells CSVGSSGYNEQFF. The CDR3 bases are TGCAGCGTTGGTTCTAGCGGCTACAATGAGCAGTTCTTC.

The gene calls are TRBV18 and TRBJ2-7; D not resolved. V lost 2 bases and J 2 bases, leaving 10 bases between the germline ends. Looked up from germline, CDR1 is KGHSH and CDR2 is LQKENI. This CDR3 is 14 amino acids long. The CDR3 DNA reads TGTGCCAGCTCACCAGTCAAAACCACCTACGAGCAGTACTTC. This gives the protein CASSPVKTTYEQYF.

The rearrangement joins TRBV5-1 to TRBJ1-2, with 7 bases that match TRBD1. After removal of 2 bases from V and 6 bases from J, the junction contained 10 bases not matched to a gene. This CDR3 contains 15 residues. The germline V gene has CDR1 SGHRS and CDR2 YFSETQ. The CDR3 DNA reads as TGCGCCAGCAGCTTTAGGGGACAGTTCGACGATGGCTACACCTTC. Amino acid sequence: CASSFRGQFDDGYTF.

The chain carries TRBV30 and TRBJ2-1; no clear D. Germline CDR1 and CDR2: GTSNPN and SVGIG (reference sequence). The CDR3 is 14 residues long. CDR3 coding DNA: TGTGCTAGGAGCCGTGCTAGCTCCTACAATGAGCAGTTCTTC. This gives the protein CARSRASSYNEQFF.

V usage is TRBV7-9 and J usage is TRBJ1-5; D remains ambiguous. With 5 bases removed from V and 6 bases from J, the gap between germline ends came to 11 bases. Looked up from germline, CDR1 is SEHNR and CDR2 is FQNEAQ (reference sequence). The CDR3 runs to 13 residues. In DNA, the CDR3 is TGTGCCAGCAGCCCTACCCCATTTCAGCCCCAGCATTTT. Translating it yields CASSPTPFQPQHF.

The chain joins TRBV15 to TRBJ1-2; possibly TRBD1 for D (5 bases). CDR3 size: 14 residues. Trimming pared 3 bases from V and 7 bases from J, leaving 15 bases between. The germline gives CDR1 LNHNV, CDR2 YYDKDF (reference sequence). The CDR3 nucleotides read TGTGCCACCAGCAGCGGGGGTCTCCAAAGTGGCTACACCTTC. Its translation is CATSSGGLQSGYTF. Full variable domain (outside the CDR3, taken from reference TRBV15 and TRBJ1-2): DAMVIQNPRYQVTQFGKPVTLSCSQTLNHNVMYWYQQKSSQAPKLLFHYYDKDFNNEADTPDNFQSRRPNTSFCFLDIRSPGLGDTAMYLCATSSGGLQSGYTFGSGTRLTVV.

The rearrangement uses TRBV29-1 and TRBJ1-2; D gene unclear. The CDR3 is made up of 14 amino acids. The V gene lost 3 bases and the J gene lost 0 bases, with 11 bases spanning the gap. From germline, CDR1 is SQVTM and CDR2 ANQGSEA. CDR3 protein: CSVESGRSNYGYTF. The CDR3, as DNA: TGCAGCGTTGAGTCCGGCAGGTCTAACTATGGCTACACCTTC. Full variable domain (rest looked up from reference TRBV29-1 and TRBJ1-2): SAVISQKPSRDICQRGTSLTIQCQVDSQVTMMFWYRQQPGQSLTLIATANQGSEATYESGFVIDKFPISRPNLTFSTLTVSNMSPEDSSIYLCSVESGRSNYGYTFGSGTRLTVV.

The chain uses TRBV30 and TRBJ2-1; 8 bases align to TRBD2. The CDR3 loop spans 15 amino acids. Trimming removed 2 bases from V and 0 bases from J; junction bases left unmatched: 3. Germline CDR1 and CDR2: GTSNPN and SVGIG (reference sequence). CDR3 residues: CAWSPSGGSYNEQFF. CDR3 bases: TGTGCCTGGAGTCCCAGCGGGGGCTCCTACAATGAGCAGTTCTTC. The full variable domain, its missing parts supplied by reference TRBV30 and TRBJ2-1, is SQTIHQWPATLVQPVGSPLSLECTVEGTSNPNLYWYRQAAGRGLQLLFYSVGIGQISSEVPQNLSASRPQDRQFILSSKKLLLSDSGFYLCAWSPSGGSYNEQFFGPGTRLTVL.

The chain joins TRBV11-1 to TRBJ2-3; D perhaps matches TRBD2 (6 bases). This CDR3 has 20 amino acids. Germline V gene lookup returns CDR1 SGHAT and CDR2 FQDESV (reference sequence). V shed 2 bases and J shed 4 bases, with 28 bases lying between them. The CDR3 bases are TGTGCCAGCAGCTTATTCCCCGTTGGAGGGAAGGTTGTGGGTGCAGATACGCAGTATTTT. Protein: CASSLFPVGGKVVGADTQYF.

This clonotype showed up just a few times. This chain joins TRBV29-1 and TRBJ2-1; the D is unclear. CDR1 SQVTM and CDR2 ANQGSEA come from the germline V gene. The CDR3 is made up of 10 amino acids. V lost 4 bases, J lost 7 bases, and 5 bases lay in between. Here the CDR3 DNA reads TGCAGCGTTGCTGAGAATGAGCAGTTCTTC. Translation: CSVAENEQFF.

The V gene is TRBV28, the J gene TRBJ1-4, with TRBD1 as a possible D gene (6 bases). Germline loops: CDR1 MDHEN, CDR2 SYDVKM. This CDR3 region has 14 residues. V was clipped by 7 bases and J by 7 bases, with 16 bases between them. The CDR3, as DNA: TGTGCCAGCAACTCCGGACAGAACCCTGAAAAACTGTTTTTT. It is translated as CASNSGQNPEKLFF.

The V call is TRBV4-1, the J call TRBJ2-5; D may correspond to TRBD1 or TRBD2 (5 bases each). The V and J ends lost 0 bases and 5 bases respectively, with 13 bases between them. This CDR3 region has 15 residues. Germline V gives CDR1 MGHRA, CDR2 YSYEKL. For the CDR3, the DNA is TGCGCCAGCAGCCAAGATCGGGTCTGGGGGGAGACCCAGTACTTC. Protein product: CASSQDRVWGETQYF.

This chain uses TRBV29-1 with TRBJ2-7; D remains unclear. The length of the CDR3 is 13 residues. Trimming left V 4 bases short and J 1 base short, with 11 bases between. Germline V gives CDR1 SQVTM, CDR2 ANQGSEA. The CDR3 sequence is CSVGRERSYEQYF. For the CDR3, the DNA is TGCAGCGTTGGAAGAGAACGGTCCTACGAGCAGTACTTC.

This clonotype has a single count. The chain carries TRBV30 and TRBJ1-2, with D tentatively TRBD1 (6 bases). The V gene's germline CDR1 is GTSNPN and CDR2 SVGIG (reference sequence). This CDR3 is built from 13 residues. Trimming pared 3 bases from V and 4 bases from J, leaving 12 bases between. The CDR3 sequence is CAWSGGGSYGYTF. The CDR3 coding sequence is TGTGCCTGGAGCGGGGGCGGGAGCTATGGCTACACCTTC.

The V gene is TRBV7-9, the J gene TRBJ1-5, with a tentative D call TRBD1 (6 bases). From germline, CDR1 is SEHNR and CDR2 FQNEAQ (reference sequence). V lost 5 bases to trimming and J lost 0 bases, with 11 bases between them. This CDR3 contains 15 residues. The CDR3 DNA follows: TGTGCCAGCAGCCCTCGACAGGATAGCAATCAGCCCCAGCATTTT. This sequence encodes CASSPRQDSNQPQHF.

The chain is built from TRBV5-1 and TRBJ2-5; tentative D call: TRBD1 (5 bases). Germline V CDR1 and CDR2: SGHRS, YFSETQ. The CDR3 loop spans 15 amino acids. V dropped 3 bases and J dropped 1 base, with 13 bases sitting between them. CDR3 amino acids: CASSSRTGFQETQYF. Written as DNA, the CDR3 is TGCGCCAGCAGCTCCAGAACAGGTTTCCAAGAGACCCAGTACTTC.

This rearrangement joins TRBV5-4 to TRBJ2-7; 7 nucleotides align to TRBD1. The junction had 8 bases not matched to a gene; V was cut back by 4 bases and J by 1 base. This CDR3 is 15 amino acids long. The germline CDR1 and CDR2 sequences are SGHNT and YYREEE (reference sequence). CDR3 sequence reads: CASSPQGSLSYEQYF. The CDR3 nucleotides are TGTGCCAGCAGCCCACAGGGGTCGTTATCCTACGAGCAGTACTTC.

The CDR3 DNA follows: TGCAGTGCTGATATAGCGGGAAGCACAGATACGCAGTATTTT. Amino acid sequence: CSADIAGSTDTQYF. V usage is TRBV20-1 and J usage is TRBJ2-3; 8 bases map to TRBD2. The V gene end was trimmed by 5 bases and the J gene end by 0 bases; junction bases not matched to a gene: 4. From germline, CDR1 is DFQATT and CDR2 SNEGSKA (reference sequence). The CDR3 totals 14 residues.